This T cell receptor (beta chain) came from a study of blood T cell repertoires in COVID-19. On the study more broadly: There were acute and convalescent COVID-19 samples, and they came from the United States, Italy and Spain. Nucleic acid was either cDNA or gDNA, and it came from T cells, B-cell-depleted T cells, or PBMCs.

CDR3 length: 13 amino acids. V shed 7 bases and J 4 bases; nucleotides not matched to a gene: 3. Germline V gives CDR1 GTSNPN, CDR2 SVGIG (reference sequence). Seattle participants joined during active infection and were tracked over time. Method: immunoSEQ multiplex PCR; TCRdb's copy keeps in-frame clones and lacks some. In the table there are a few hundred thousand clones, about 87% of which are singletons. The gene calls are TRBV30 and TRBJ1-5, with 11 nucleotides matching TRBD1. This clonotype originated in a woman in her seventies with COVID-19, enrolled during active disease. The sample comprised peripheral blood. The CDR3 DNA is TGTGCCTTGGACAGGGGGCGGAATCAGCCCCAGCATTTT. This sequence encodes CALDRGRNQPQHF. The full variable domain, its missing parts supplied by reference TRBV30 and TRBJ1-5, is SQTIHQWPATLVQPVGSPLSLECTVEGTSNPNLYWYRQAAGRGLQLLFYSVGIGQISSEVPQNLSASRPQDRQFILSSKKLLLSDSGFYLCALDRGRNQPQHFGDGTRLSIL.